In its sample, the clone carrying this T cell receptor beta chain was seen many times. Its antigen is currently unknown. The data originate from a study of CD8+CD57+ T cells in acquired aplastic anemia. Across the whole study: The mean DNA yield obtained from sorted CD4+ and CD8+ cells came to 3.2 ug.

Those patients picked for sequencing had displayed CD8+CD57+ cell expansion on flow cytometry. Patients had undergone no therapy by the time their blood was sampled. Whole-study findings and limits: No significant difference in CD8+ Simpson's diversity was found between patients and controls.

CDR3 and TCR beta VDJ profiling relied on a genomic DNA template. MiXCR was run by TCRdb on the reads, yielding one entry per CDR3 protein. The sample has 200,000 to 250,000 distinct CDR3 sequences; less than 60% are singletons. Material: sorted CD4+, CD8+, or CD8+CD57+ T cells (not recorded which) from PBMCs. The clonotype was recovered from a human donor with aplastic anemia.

CDR3 region: CASRGPSSHEQYF. The DNA of the CDR3 is TGTGCCAGCAGGGGACCCTCCTCTCACGAGCAGTACTTC. The chain is built from TRBV12-3 or TRBV12-4 and TRBJ2-7; D tentatively reads TRBD1 or TRBD2 (5 bases each). This CDR3 has 13 amino acids. With 6 bases removed from V and 5 bases from J, the gap between germline ends came to 14 bases.